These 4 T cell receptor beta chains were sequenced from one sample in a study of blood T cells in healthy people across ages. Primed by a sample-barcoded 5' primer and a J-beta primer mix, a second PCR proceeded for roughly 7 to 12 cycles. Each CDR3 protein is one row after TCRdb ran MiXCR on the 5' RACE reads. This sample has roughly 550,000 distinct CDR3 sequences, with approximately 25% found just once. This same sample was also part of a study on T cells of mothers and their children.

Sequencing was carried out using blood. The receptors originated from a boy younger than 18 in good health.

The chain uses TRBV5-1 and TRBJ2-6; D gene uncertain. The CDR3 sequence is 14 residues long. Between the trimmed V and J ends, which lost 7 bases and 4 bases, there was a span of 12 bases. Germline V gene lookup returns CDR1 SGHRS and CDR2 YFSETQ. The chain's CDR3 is CASAVTGGANVLTF. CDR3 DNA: TGCGCCAGCGCGGTGACCGGCGGGGCCAACGTCCTGACTTTC.

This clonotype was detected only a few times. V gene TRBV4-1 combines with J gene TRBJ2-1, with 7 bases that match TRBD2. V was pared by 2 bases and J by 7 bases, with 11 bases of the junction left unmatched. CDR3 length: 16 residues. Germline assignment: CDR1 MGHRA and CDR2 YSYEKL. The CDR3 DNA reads TGCGCCAGCAGCCAAATGGCGGCGGGAGATAAAAATGAGCAGTTCTTC. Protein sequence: CASSQMAAGDKNEQFF.

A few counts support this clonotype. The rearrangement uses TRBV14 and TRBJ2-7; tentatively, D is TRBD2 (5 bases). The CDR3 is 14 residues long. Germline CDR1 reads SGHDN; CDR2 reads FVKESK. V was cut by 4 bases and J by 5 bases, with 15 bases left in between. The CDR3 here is CASSLGGWRNEQYF. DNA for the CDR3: TGTGCCAGCAGCCTCGGCGGGTGGAGGAACGAGCAGTACTTC.

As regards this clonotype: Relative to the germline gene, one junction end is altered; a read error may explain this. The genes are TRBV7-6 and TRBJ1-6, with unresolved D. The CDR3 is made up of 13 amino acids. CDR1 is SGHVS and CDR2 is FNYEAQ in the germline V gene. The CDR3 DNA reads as TGTGCCAGCAGCTTAGAGGCACATTCACCCCTCCATTTT. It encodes CASSLEAHSPLHF.